This T cell receptor beta chain was observed in a study of blood T cell repertoires in COVID-19. Study background: Spain, Italy and the United States supplied samples that represented acute and convalescent COVID-19. PBMCs, B-cell-depleted T cells, or T cells were the source of the cDNA or gDNA that made up the material.

In the authors' workflow: Estimation of nucleated cell counts was performed using reference gene primer amplification. The data were produced by immunoSEQ multiplex PCR, yet TCRdb's version contains in-frame clones alone and is incomplete. From that table come the V and J calls and clone size; the DNA was used to work out D and trimming. This table holds 200,000 to 250,000 clones, 75% to 85% found once. The V gene's germline CDR1 is MNHEY and CDR2 SVGEGT. CDR3 length equals 17 residues. With 4 bases removed from V and 1 base from J, the gap between germline ends came to 19 bases. The receptor was derived from a man aged 45-60 years with active or convalescent COVID-19. Sequencing was performed on peripheral blood. The chain is built from TRBV6-2 or TRBV6-3 and TRBJ1-1; D is unresolved. The CDR3 DNA reads as TGTGCCAGCAGTTCCCTGCTCGCATCCTACTCGAACACTGAAGCTTTCTTT. Its translation: CASSSLLASYSNTEAFF.